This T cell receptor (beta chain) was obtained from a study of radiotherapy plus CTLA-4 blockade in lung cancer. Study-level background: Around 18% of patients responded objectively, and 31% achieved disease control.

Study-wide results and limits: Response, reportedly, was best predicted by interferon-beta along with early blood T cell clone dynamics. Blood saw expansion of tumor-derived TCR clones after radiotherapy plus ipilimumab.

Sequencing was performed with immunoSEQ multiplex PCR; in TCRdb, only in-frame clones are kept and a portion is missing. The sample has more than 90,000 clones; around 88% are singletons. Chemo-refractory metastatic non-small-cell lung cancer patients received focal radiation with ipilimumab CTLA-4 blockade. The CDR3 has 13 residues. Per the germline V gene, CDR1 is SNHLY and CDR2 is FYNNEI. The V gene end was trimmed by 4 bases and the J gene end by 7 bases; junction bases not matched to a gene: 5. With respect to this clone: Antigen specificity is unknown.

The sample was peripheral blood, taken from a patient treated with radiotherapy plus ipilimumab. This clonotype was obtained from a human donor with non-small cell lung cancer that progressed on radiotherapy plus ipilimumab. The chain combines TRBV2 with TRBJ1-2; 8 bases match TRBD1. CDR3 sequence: CASSGQGRGGYTF. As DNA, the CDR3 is TGTGCCAGCAGTGGACAGGGGAGAGGTGGCTACACCTTC.